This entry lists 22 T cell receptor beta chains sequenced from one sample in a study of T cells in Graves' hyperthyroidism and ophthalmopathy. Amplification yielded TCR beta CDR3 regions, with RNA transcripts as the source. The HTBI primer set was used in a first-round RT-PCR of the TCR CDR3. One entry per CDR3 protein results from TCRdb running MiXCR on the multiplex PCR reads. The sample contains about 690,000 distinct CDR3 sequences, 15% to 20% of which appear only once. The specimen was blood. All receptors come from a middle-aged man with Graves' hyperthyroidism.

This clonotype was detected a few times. CDR3: CASRKRELTDTQYF. The CDR3 region has the DNA TGTGCCAGCAGAAAGAGGGAGTTAACAGATACGCAGTATTTT. The chain employs TRBV6-2 or TRBV6-3 and TRBJ2-3; possible D gene TRBD2, 5 bases. Germline V gene data show CDR1 as MNHEY and CDR2 as SVGEGT. Trimming took 6 bases from V and 3 from J, leaving 13 bases between them. The CDR3 totals 14 residues.

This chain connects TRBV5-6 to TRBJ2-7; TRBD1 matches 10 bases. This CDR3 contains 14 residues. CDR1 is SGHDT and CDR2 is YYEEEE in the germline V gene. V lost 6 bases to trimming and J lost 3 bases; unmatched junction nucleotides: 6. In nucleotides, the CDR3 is TGTGCCAGCACCTGGACAGGGGGTAGCTACGAGCAGTACTTC. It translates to CASTWTGGSYEQYF.

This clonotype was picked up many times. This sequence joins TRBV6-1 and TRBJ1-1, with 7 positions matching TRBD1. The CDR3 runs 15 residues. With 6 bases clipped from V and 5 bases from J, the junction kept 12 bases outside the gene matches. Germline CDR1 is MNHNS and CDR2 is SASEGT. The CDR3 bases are TGTGCCAGCAGGATGGGGAGAACAGGGGCGACTGAAGCTTTCTTT. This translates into CASRMGRTGATEAFF.

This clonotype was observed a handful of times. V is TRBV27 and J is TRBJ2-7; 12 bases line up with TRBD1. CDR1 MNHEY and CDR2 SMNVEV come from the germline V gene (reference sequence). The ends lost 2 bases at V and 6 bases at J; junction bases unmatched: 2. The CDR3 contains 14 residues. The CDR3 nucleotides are TGTGCCAGCAGTTTAGGGACAGGGGGCATCGAGCAGTACTTC. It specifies CASSLGTGGIEQYF.

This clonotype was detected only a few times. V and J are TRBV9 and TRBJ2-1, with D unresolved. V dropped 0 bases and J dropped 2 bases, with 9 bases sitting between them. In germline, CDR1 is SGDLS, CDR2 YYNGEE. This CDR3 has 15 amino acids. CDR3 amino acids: CASSVESFPYNEQFF. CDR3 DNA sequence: TGTGCCAGCAGCGTAGAGTCTTTTCCCTACAATGAGCAGTTCTTC.

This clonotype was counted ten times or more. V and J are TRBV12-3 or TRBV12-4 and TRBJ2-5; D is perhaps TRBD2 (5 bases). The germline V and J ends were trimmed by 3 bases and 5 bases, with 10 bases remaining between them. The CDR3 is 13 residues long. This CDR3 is CASSFFGEETQYF. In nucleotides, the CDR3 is TGTGCCAGCAGTTTCTTTGGGGAGGAGACCCAGTACTTC.

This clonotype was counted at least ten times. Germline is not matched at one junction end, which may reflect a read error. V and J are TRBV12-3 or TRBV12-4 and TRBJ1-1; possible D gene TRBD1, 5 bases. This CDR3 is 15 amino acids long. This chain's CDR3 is CASRPGPLEISEALF. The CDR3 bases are TGTGCCAGCAGGCCGGGACCGTTAGAGATATCTGAAGCTCTCTTT.

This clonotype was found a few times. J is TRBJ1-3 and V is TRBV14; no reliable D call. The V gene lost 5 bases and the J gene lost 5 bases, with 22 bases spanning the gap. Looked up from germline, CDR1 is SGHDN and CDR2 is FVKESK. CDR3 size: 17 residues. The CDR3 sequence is CASSYTNPASRRNTIYF. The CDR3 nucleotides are TGTGCCAGCAGCTACACAAACCCGGCCTCGAGAAGAAACACCATATATTTT. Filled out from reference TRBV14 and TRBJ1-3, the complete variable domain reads EAGVTQFPSHSVIEKGQTVTLRCDPISGHDNLYWYRRVMGKEIKFLLHFVKESKQDESGMPNNRFLAERTGGTYSTLKVQPAELEDSGVYFCASSYTNPASRRNTIYFGEGSWLTVV.

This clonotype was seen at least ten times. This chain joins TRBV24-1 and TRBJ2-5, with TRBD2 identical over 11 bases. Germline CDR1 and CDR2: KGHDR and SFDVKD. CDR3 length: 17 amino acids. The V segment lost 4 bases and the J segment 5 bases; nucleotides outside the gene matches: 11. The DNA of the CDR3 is TGTGCCACCAGTGACCCACTAGCGGGAGAGCCCTGGGAGACCCAGTACTTC. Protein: CATSDPLAGEPWETQYF.

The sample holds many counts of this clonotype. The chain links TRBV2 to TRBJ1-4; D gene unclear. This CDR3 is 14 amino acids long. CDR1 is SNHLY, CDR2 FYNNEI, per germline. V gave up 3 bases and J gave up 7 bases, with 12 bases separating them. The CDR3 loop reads CASSEIVFAEKLFF. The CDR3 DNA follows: TGTGCCAGCAGTGAGATAGTTTTTGCTGAAAAACTGTTTTTT.

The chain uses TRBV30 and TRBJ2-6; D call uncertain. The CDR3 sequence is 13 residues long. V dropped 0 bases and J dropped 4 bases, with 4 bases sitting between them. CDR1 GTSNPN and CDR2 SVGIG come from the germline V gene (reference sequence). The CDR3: CAWSVGGANVLTF. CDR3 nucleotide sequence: TGTGCCTGGAGTGTCGGGGGGGCCAACGTCCTGACTTTC.

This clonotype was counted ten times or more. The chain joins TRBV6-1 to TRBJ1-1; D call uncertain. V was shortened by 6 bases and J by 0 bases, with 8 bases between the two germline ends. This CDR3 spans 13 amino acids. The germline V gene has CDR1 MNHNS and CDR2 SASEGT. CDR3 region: CASSSLMNTEAFF. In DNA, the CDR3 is TGTGCCAGCAGCTCATTGATGAACACTGAAGCTTTCTTT.

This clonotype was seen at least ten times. For the CDR3, the DNA is TGCAGTGCTAGAGTGACAGGGGTTGAGCCCCAGCATTTT. This translates into CSARVTGVEPQHF. The chain employs TRBV20-1 and TRBJ1-5; 8 bases align to TRBD1. This CDR3 is 13 amino acids long. The V segment lost 1 base and the J segment 8 bases; nucleotides outside the gene matches: 4. Germline loops: CDR1 DFQATT, CDR2 SNEGSKA (reference sequence).

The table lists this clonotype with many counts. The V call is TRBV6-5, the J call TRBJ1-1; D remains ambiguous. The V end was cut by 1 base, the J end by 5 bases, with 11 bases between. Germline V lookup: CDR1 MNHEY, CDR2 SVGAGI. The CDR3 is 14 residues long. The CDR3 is CASSYFEIGTEAFF. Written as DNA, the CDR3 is TGTGCCAGCAGTTACTTCGAGATAGGAACTGAAGCTTTCTTT.

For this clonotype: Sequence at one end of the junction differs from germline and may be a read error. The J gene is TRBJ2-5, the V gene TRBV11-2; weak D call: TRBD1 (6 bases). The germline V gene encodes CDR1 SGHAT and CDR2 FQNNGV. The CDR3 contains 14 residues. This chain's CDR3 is CASSTRTAQETEYF. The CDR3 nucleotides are TGTGCCAGCAGCACCCGGACAGCCCAAGAGACCGAGTACTTC.

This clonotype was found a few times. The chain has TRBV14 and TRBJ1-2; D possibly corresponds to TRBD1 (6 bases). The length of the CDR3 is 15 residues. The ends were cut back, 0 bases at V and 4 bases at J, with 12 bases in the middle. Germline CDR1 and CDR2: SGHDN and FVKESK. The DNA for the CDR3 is TGTGCCAGCAGCCAAGACTCCGACAGGATCTATGGCTACACCTTC. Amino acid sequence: CASSQDSDRIYGYTF.

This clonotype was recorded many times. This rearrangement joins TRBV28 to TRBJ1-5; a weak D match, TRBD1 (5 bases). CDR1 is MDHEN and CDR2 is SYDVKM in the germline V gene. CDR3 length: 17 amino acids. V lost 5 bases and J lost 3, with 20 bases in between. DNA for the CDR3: TGTGCCAGCAGTGACGAAACCCTGCCAGGGCCCAATCAGCCCCAGCATTTT. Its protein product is CASSDETLPGPNQPQHF.

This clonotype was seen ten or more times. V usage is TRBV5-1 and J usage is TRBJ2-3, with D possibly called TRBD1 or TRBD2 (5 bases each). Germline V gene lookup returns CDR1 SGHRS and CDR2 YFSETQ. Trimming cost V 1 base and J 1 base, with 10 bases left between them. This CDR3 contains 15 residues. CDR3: CASSLMVGGTDTQYF. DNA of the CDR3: TGCGCCAGCAGCTTGATGGTGGGGGGCACAGATACGCAGTATTTT.

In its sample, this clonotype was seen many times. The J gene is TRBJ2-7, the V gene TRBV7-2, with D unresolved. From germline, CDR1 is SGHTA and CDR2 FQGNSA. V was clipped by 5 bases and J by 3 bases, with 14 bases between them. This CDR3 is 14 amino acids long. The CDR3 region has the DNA TGTGCCAGCAGCGAAGTTGGAGAGAACTACGAGCAGTACTTC. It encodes CASSEVGENYEQYF.

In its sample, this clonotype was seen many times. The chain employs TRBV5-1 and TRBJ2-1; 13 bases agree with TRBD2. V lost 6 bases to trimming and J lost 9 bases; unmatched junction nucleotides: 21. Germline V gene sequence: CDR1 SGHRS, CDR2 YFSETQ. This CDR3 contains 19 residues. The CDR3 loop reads CASKVAQGLGLAGDGEQFF. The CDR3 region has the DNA TGCGCCAGCAAGGTTGCGCAGGGCTTAGGACTAGCGGGAGATGGTGAGCAGTTCTTC. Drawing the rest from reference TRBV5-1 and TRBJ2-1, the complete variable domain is KAGVTQTPRYLIKTRGQQVTLSCSPISGHRSVSWYQQTPGQGLQFLFEYFSETQRNKGNFPGRFSGRQFSNSRSEMNVSTLELGDSALYLCASKVAQGLGLAGDGEQFFGPGTRLTVL.

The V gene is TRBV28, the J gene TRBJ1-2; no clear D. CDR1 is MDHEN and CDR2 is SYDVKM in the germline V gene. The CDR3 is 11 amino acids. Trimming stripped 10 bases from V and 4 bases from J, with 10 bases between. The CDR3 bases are TGTGCCATCGGGCCTTTCTATGGCTACACCTTC. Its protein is CAIGPFYGYTF.

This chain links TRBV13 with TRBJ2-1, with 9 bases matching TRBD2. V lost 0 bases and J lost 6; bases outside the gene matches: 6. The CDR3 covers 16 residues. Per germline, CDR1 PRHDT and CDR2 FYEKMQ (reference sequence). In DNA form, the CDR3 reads TGTGCCAGCAGCTTAGGGGCGGGAGGGGTGGTCAATGAGCAGTTCTTC. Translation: CASSLGAGGVVNEQFF.